These 22 T cell receptor beta chains originate from one sample sequenced in a study of cytotoxic CD8 clonotypes in ibrutinib-treated CLL. Data came from immunoSEQ multiplex PCR; TCRdb stores just in-frame clones and leaves some out. The table lists tens of thousands of clones, 80% of them singletons, with around 7.7% in the top ten. The sequences come from PBMCs, collected at disease progression, from a patient treated with ibrutinib. The receptors were sampled from a human donor with chronic lymphocytic leukemia.

The table lists this clone with a count of one. The V and J genes are TRBV7-6 and TRBJ2-6; D ambiguous. The CDR3 runs to 15 residues. Germline CDR1 and CDR2: SGHVS and FNYEAQ. Between the trimmed V and J ends, which lost 4 bases and 1 base, there was a span of 8 bases. For the CDR3, the DNA is TGTGCCAGCAGCTCTAAAATATCTGGGGCCAACGTCCTGACTTTC. Its translation is CASSSKISGANVLTF.

DNA for the CDR3: TGTGCCAGCTCACCTCGATCGGGGACAGGGGTTTTCACTGAAGCTTTCTTT. Amino acid sequence: CASSPRSGTGVFTEAFF. V is TRBV18 and J is TRBJ1-1; 10 positions agree with TRBD1. V shed 3 bases, J shed 4 bases, and the junction held 11 bases outside the gene matches. CDR1 is KGHSH, CDR2 LQKENI, per germline. There are 17 residues in the CDR3.

This clone was recorded only once. The chain joins TRBV9 to TRBJ1-2; D perhaps matches TRBD1 (6 bases). CDR3 length equals 14 residues. Germline assignment: CDR1 SGDLS and CDR2 YYNGEE. V was shortened by 3 bases and J by 5 bases, with 14 bases between the two germline ends. CDR3 DNA: TGTGCCAGCAGCGCGGGGACATCACTATATGGCTACACCTTC. Amino acid sequence: CASSAGTSLYGYTF.

This chain links TRBV28 with TRBJ2-7; TRBD1 matches at 8 bases. Germline loops: CDR1 MDHEN, CDR2 SYDVKM. CDR3 length: 15 amino acids. V gave up 6 bases and J gave up 0 bases; unmatched junction bases: 7. The CDR3 nucleotides read TGTGCCAGCAGGCGGACAGGGATTGGCTCCTACGAGCAGTACTTC. Translated, it gives CASRRTGIGSYEQYF.

The chain has TRBV5-1 and TRBJ1-3; D is unclear. The germline CDR1 and CDR2 sequences are SGHRS and YFSETQ. CDR3 length equals 15 residues. V lost 1 base, J lost 0 bases, and 8 bases lay in between. The CDR3 protein is CASSLTGSSGNTIYF. The CDR3 region has the DNA TGCGCCAGCAGCTTGACGGGTAGCTCTGGAAACACCATATATTTT.

The J gene is TRBJ2-7, the V gene TRBV25-1, with D perhaps assigned TRBD1 or TRBD2 (5 bases each). From germline, CDR1 is MGHDK and CDR2 SYGVNS. V shed 6 bases and J shed 0 bases, with 12 bases lying between them. The CDR3 spans 14 residues. In DNA form, the CDR3 reads TGTGCCAGCAGCCGGGACCGCAACTCCTACGAGCAGTACTTC. This codes for CASSRDRNSYEQYF.

The chain recombines TRBV10-3 with TRBJ2-7; the D is unclear. The germline V gene has CDR1 ENHRY and CDR2 SYGVKD. The ends were cut back, 4 bases at V and 0 bases at J, with 13 bases in the middle. This CDR3 has 15 residues. In nucleotides, the CDR3 is TGTGCCATCAGTGGGCCGTCAAAGGGCTCCTACGAGCAGTACTTC. Its protein is CAISGPSKGSYEQYF.

The chain links TRBV4-1 to TRBJ1-1, with D unresolved. This CDR3 is 15 amino acids long. Germline V gene data show CDR1 as MGHRA and CDR2 as YSYEKL. Trimming removed 0 bases from V and 0 bases from J, with 8 bases in between. CDR3 region: CASSQDRYVNTEAFF. In DNA, the CDR3 is TGCGCCAGCAGCCAAGATCGATATGTGAACACTGAAGCTTTCTTT.

The V and J genes are TRBV6-1 and TRBJ1-5, with D hard to call. Germline V lookup: CDR1 MNHNS, CDR2 SASEGT. CDR3 length: 12 residues. The CDR3 DNA sequence: TGTGCATGCAGGTTTAGCAATCAGCCCCAGCATTTT. Translated, it gives CACRFSNQPQHF.

This clone was counted once. The rearrangement joins TRBV4-2 to TRBJ1-3; possibly TRBD1 for D (5 bases). Trimming removed 1 base from V and 3 bases from J, with 10 bases in between. CDR3 size: 15 residues. Germline loops: CDR1 LGHNA, CDR2 YNFKEQ. CDR3 amino acids: CASSQAGTLGNTIYF. DNA for the CDR3: TGTGCCAGCAGCCAAGCCGGGACGCTTGGAAACACCATATATTTT.

This chain links TRBV28 with TRBJ1-2; maybe TRBD1 (5 bases). Germline loops: CDR1 MDHEN, CDR2 SYDVKM. The CDR3 is 13 amino acids. Deletions cut 3 bases from V and 4 bases from J, with 9 bases between. CDR3 residues: CASSFQGVYGYTF. The DNA for the CDR3 is TGTGCCAGCAGTTTCCAGGGAGTCTATGGCTACACCTTC.

The rearrangement joins TRBV5-4 to TRBJ2-3; D call uncertain. Looked up from germline, CDR1 is SGHNT and CDR2 is YYREEE (reference sequence). The V and J ends lost 4 bases and 5 bases respectively, with 11 bases between them. The CDR3 has 13 amino acids. CDR3 nucleotides: TGTGCCAGCAGCGGAAATCGCGAAGATACGCAGTATTTT. Translated: CASSGNREDTQYF.

This chain uses TRBV27 with TRBJ2-7, with D perhaps TRBD1 (5 bases). The CDR3 runs to 14 residues. Germline V gene sequence: CDR1 MNHEY, CDR2 SMNVEV (reference sequence). The V gene lost 4 bases and the J gene lost 5 bases, with 15 bases spanning the gap. This chain's CDR3 is CASSSGIGSNEQYF. The CDR3 DNA follows: TGTGCCAGCAGTTCAGGGATCGGGTCTAACGAGCAGTACTTC.

The chain uses TRBV6-4 and TRBJ1-6, with a tentative D call TRBD1 (6 bases). The germline V gene has CDR1 MRHNA and CDR2 SNTAGT. The ends were cut back, 3 bases at V and 7 bases at J, with 10 bases in the middle. The CDR3 sequence is 14 residues long. As DNA, the CDR3 is TGTGCCAGCAGTGAACAGGGTAGAAATTCACCCCTCCACTTT. It yields the protein CASSEQGRNSPLHF.

This clone was found a few times. This rearrangement joins TRBV30 to TRBJ1-6; D is ambiguous. Trimming removed 3 bases from V and 6 bases from J, with 3 bases in between. The CDR3 consists of 11 residues. Germline-derived CDR1 and CDR2 are GTSNPN and SVGIG (reference sequence). The DNA of the CDR3 is TGTGCCTGGAGACGTAATTCACCCCTCCACTTT. This encodes CAWRRNSPLHF.

The sample holds a few counts of this clone. The chain recombines TRBV5-1 with TRBJ1-5, with a possible D match to TRBD1 (6 bases). The CDR3 runs 14 residues. Trimming pared 4 bases from V and 3 bases from J, leaving 11 bases between. The germline gives CDR1 SGHRS, CDR2 YFSETQ. The DNA for the CDR3 is TGCGCCAGCAGCCCGGACAGCAACAATCAGCCCCAGCATTTT. This encodes CASSPDSNNQPQHF.

The V and J genes are TRBV10-2 and TRBJ2-7; perhaps TRBD2 as D (6 bases). V was pared by 6 bases and J by 3 bases, with 12 bases between. The CDR3 consists of 13 residues. CDR1 is WSHSY and CDR2 is SAAADI in the germline V gene. The CDR3 region has the DNA TGCGCCAGCAGGATGGGACTTAACTACGAGCAGTACTTC. Residues: CASRMGLNYEQYF.

This CDR3 is CASSIASSLGGYTF. In DNA, the CDR3 is TGTGCCAGTAGTATAGCGTCTTCCCTGGGAGGCTACACCTTC. The rearrangement joins TRBV19 to TRBJ1-2, with unresolved D. CDR1 is LNHDA and CDR2 is SQIVND in the germline V gene (reference sequence). Trimming shortened V by 1 base and J by 8 bases, and 14 bases separated the two germline ends. The CDR3 is 14 amino acids.

V is TRBV29-1 and J is TRBJ1-2, with D perhaps TRBD1 (5 bases). CDR3 length equals 13 residues. V lost 0 bases and J 8 bases, leaving 13 bases between the germline ends. Germline CDR1 is SQVTM and CDR2 is ANQGSEA. In nucleotides, the CDR3 is TGCAGCGTTGAAGACAGGGTGTACGGGGGCTACACCTTC. This encodes CSVEDRVYGGYTF.

Turning to this clone: Relative to the germline gene, one junction end is altered; a read error may explain this. The rearrangement uses TRBV7-8 and TRBJ2-1; the D gene could be TRBD1 or TRBD2 (6 bases each). The V gene's germline CDR1 is SGHVS and CDR2 FQNEAQ. This CDR3 region has 13 residues. In DNA, the CDR3 is TGTGCCAGCAGCCCCGGGGTTGGGGACCGGGGGCTCTTC. Translation gives CASSPGVGDRGLF.

This chain connects TRBV30 to TRBJ1-3, with a possible D match to TRBD1 (5 bases). Trimming removed 4 bases at V and 0 bases at J, with 16 bases between. There are 16 residues in the CDR3. Germline V gene data show CDR1 as GTSNPN and CDR2 as SVGIG (reference sequence). CDR3 bases: TGTGCCTGGACCCTAAAGGGGTGGAGCTCTGGAAACACCATATATTTT. Amino acids: CAWTLKGWSSGNTIYF.

The chain uses TRBV7-9 and TRBJ1-5; the match to TRBD1 covers 9 bases. This CDR3 has 14 residues. Germline V gives CDR1 SEHNR, CDR2 FQNEAQ (reference sequence). Germline trimming cut 4 bases from V and 5 bases from J; bases unmatched to any gene: 3. CDR3 residues: CASSSGQGDQPQHF. CDR3 bases: TGTGCCAGCAGCTCGGGACAGGGTGATCAGCCCCAGCATTTT.